These T cell receptor beta chains were read from a single sample in a study of T-cell memory formation after mild COVID-19. TCRdb reprocessed the 5' RACE reads with MiXCR, giving one entry per CDR3 protein. The data hold 400,000 to 500,000 distinct CDR3 sequences, with 20% to 25% observed a single time. The sequenced sample consisted of PBMCs or a T cell subset sorted from them (not recorded which). The receptors originated from an adult woman who had mild COVID-19 (a few samples of this study predate the infection). Cell type and time point are not known. Each CDR3 is given with its conserved first and last residue. The D gene is left open where the match is weak. Clone size, where shown, is once, few, many, or a class for clones that have expanded.

d_call: TRBD1
j_call: TRBJ2-7
clone_size: NA
v_call: TRBV5-6
cdr3_aa: CASSCSPGQGESSYEQYF
cdr3_nt: TGTGCCAGCAGCTGTTCGCCGGGACAGGGGGAAAGCTCCTACGAGCAGTACTTC

d_call: TRBD2
j_call: TRBJ2-1
clone_size: NA
v_call: TRBV7-2
cdr3_aa: CASSQRDASSYNEQFF
cdr3_nt: TGTGCCAGCAGTCAGCGGGACGCTAGCTCCTACAATGAGCAGTTCTTC

d_call: NA
j_call: TRBJ1-4
clone_size: NA
v_call: TRBV7-3
cdr3_aa: CASSSLGTGILRSEKLFF
cdr3_nt: TGTGCCAGCAGCTCCCTAGGCACCGGGATTTTGCGTTCGGAAAAACTGTTTTTT

d_call: NA
j_call: TRBJ2-5
clone_size: NA
v_call: TRBV11-2
cdr3_aa: CASSSQQGLETQYF
cdr3_nt: TGTGCCAGCAGCTCCCAACAGGGACTGGAGACCCAGTACTTC

d_call: TRBD2
j_call: TRBJ2-5
clone_size: few
v_call: TRBV20-1
cdr3_aa: CSARDEGTSEETQYF
cdr3_nt: TGCAGTGCTAGAGATGAGGGGACTAGCGAAGAGACCCAGTACTTC

d_call: TRBD2
j_call: TRBJ2-1
clone_size: few
v_call: TRBV28
cdr3_aa: CAGGTSGINEQFF
cdr3_nt: TGTGCCGGAGGGACTAGCGGGATCAATGAGCAGTTCTTC

d_call: NA
j_call: TRBJ2-1
clone_size: NA
v_call: TRBV12-3/TRBV12-4
cdr3_aa: CASSPFGGHYNEQFF
cdr3_nt: TGTGCCAGCAGCCCTTTTGGGGGGCACTACAATGAGCAGTTCTTC

d_call: NA
j_call: TRBJ2-3
clone_size: NA
v_call: TRBV27
cdr3_aa: CASSFSGAGFEDTQYF
cdr3_nt: TGTGCCAGCAGTTTCTCCGGGGCGGGGTTTGAAGATACGCAGTATTTT

d_call: TRBD2
j_call: TRBJ2-1
clone_size: many
v_call: TRBV7-9
cdr3_aa: CASSSPGLAAYNEQFF
cdr3_nt: TGTGCCAGCAGCTCCCCGGGACTAGCGGCCTACAATGAGCAGTTCTTC

d_call: TRBD2
j_call: TRBJ2-1
clone_size: NA
v_call: TRBV20-1
cdr3_aa: CSAGLAESSYNEQFF
cdr3_nt: TGCAGTGCGGGACTAGCGGAATCATCCTACAATGAGCAGTTCTTC

d_call: TRBD2
j_call: TRBJ2-3
clone_size: NA
v_call: TRBV12-3/TRBV12-4
cdr3_aa: CASSFLVWASGSTDTQYF
cdr3_nt: TGTGCCAGCAGTTTTTTAGTGTGGGCTAGCGGCAGCACAGATACGCAGTATTTT

d_call: NA
j_call: TRBJ2-1
clone_size: few
v_call: TRBV19
cdr3_aa: CASSIEPVWDYNEQFF
cdr3_nt: TGTGCCAGTAGTATAGAGCCCGTCTGGGACTACAATGAGCAGTTCTTC